This record looks at one T cell receptor (beta chain) sequence and its context. The entry originates in a study of blood T cell repertoires in COVID-19. Study in general: T cells, B-cell-depleted T cells, or PBMCs provided the cDNA or gDNA that served as material.

Some clones are missing from TCRdb's copy, which holds only in-frame ones; the method was immunoSEQ multiplex PCR. The sample comprises 330,000 or so clones, roughly 90% of which are singletons, and 7.5% to 10% rests with the top ten. V was trimmed by 1 base and J by 4 bases, leaving 11 bases between them. This CDR3 has 15 residues. In germline, CDR1 is LNHNV, CDR2 YYDKDF (reference sequence). The specimen sequenced was peripheral blood. The sequence derives from a man aged 25 to 40 with COVID-19, enrolled during active disease. The V call is TRBV15, the J call TRBJ1-3; TRBD1 might be the D (6 bases). CDR3 region: CATSRGDTRGNTIYF. The CDR3 DNA follows: TGTGCCACCAGCAGAGGGGACACCCGGGGAAACACCATATATTTT.